This passage covers 27 T cell receptor beta chains from one sample sequenced in a study of T cell changes during pregnancy in multiple sclerosis. Method: immunoSEQ multiplex PCR; TCRdb's copy keeps in-frame clones and lacks some. The data hold more than 90,000 clones, with 85% to 95% observed a single time. The sequencing here drew on peripheral blood, taken after pregnancy. The receptors originated from a female donor with multiple sclerosis, enrolled in a pregnancy study.

The chain has TRBV18 and TRBJ1-4; TRBD1 might be the D (5 bases). Germline loops: CDR1 KGHSH, CDR2 LQKENI. V shed 1 base and J shed 5 bases, with 8 bases lying between them. The CDR3 is 14 residues long. CDR3: CASSPRQGNEKLFF. The CDR3 coding sequence is TGTGCCAGCTCACCACGGCAGGGCAATGAAAAACTGTTTTTT.

This clone appeared a single time. This chain joins TRBV5-1 and TRBJ1-2; 7 bases fit TRBD1. The germline V gene encodes CDR1 SGHRS and CDR2 YFSETQ. The CDR3 covers 14 residues. V gave up 3 bases and J gave up 5 bases; unmatched junction bases: 7. The CDR3 here is CASSSGTEGYGYTF. For the CDR3, the DNA is TGCGCCAGCAGCTCGGGGACAGAAGGATATGGCTACACCTTC.

The CDR3 spells CASSSPPGSTDTQYF. CDR3 sequence (DNA): TGTGCCAGCAGCTCCCCACCGGGATCCACAGATACGCAGTATTTT. This chain links TRBV7-2 with TRBJ2-3, with D possibly being TRBD2 (5 bases). Between the trimmed V and J ends, which lost 4 bases and 2 bases, there was a span of 13 bases. The CDR3 is made up of 15 amino acids. CDR1 and CDR2 (germline): SGHTA, FQGNSA.

V usage is TRBV18 and J usage is TRBJ1-1; D not certain. V gave up 6 bases and J gave up 4 bases, with 15 bases separating them. Germline CDR1 KGHSH, CDR2 LQKENI. The CDR3 has 14 amino acids. The CDR3 DNA reads as TGTGCCAGCTCTCCGAGGTCAGGAGGCACTGAAGCTTTCTTT. Residues: CASSPRSGGTEAFF.

The rearrangement uses TRBV5-1 and TRBJ1-1; 7 bases agree with TRBD1. Germline V gives CDR1 SGHRS, CDR2 YFSETQ. This CDR3 is 15 amino acids long. Trimming removed 2 bases from V and 4 bases from J; junction bases left unmatched: 8. The CDR3 region has the DNA TGCGCCAGCAGCTTACAGGGGTTGATGGGCACTGAAGCTTTCTTT. Protein sequence: CASSLQGLMGTEAFF. Full variable domain (rest looked up from reference TRBV5-1 and TRBJ1-1): KAGVTQTPRYLIKTRGQQVTLSCSPISGHRSVSWYQQTPGQGLQFLFEYFSETQRNKGNFPGRFSGRQFSNSRSEMNVSTLELGDSALYLCASSLQGLMGTEAFFGQGTRLTVV.

This chain uses TRBV5-1 with TRBJ2-3; D is unresolved. This CDR3 is built from 15 residues. The V gene's germline CDR1 is SGHRS and CDR2 YFSETQ. The V end was cut by 0 bases, the J end by 2 bases, with 10 bases between. Here the CDR3 reads CASSLGLLFTDTQYF. The CDR3 bases are TGCGCCAGCAGCTTGGGCCTACTTTTCACAGATACGCAGTATTTT.

This chain uses TRBV6-1 with TRBJ2-7, with TRBD2 matching over 8 bases. The CDR3 covers 12 residues. From germline, CDR1 is MNHNS and CDR2 SASEGT. V was pared by 8 bases and J by 2 bases, with 2 bases of the junction left unmatched. CDR3 sequence: CASRGLAYEQYF. CDR3 nucleotide sequence: TGTGCCAGCCGGGGACTAGCCTACGAGCAGTACTTC.

V usage is TRBV28 and J usage is TRBJ1-2; 9 bases align to TRBD1. V was clipped by 6 bases and J by 8 bases; unmatched bases: 10. The CDR3 length is 14 residues. Per germline, CDR1 MDHEN and CDR2 SYDVKM. The CDR3 here is CASRSPGQGSGYTF. Written as DNA, the CDR3 is TGTGCCAGCAGGTCCCCGGGACAGGGATCCGGCTACACCTTC.

The V call is TRBV7-9, the J call TRBJ2-7; 11 bases align to TRBD2. V trimming: 6 bases; J trimming: 1 base; junction bases outside the gene matches: 17. This CDR3 is 19 amino acids long. CDR1 is SEHNR and CDR2 is FQNEAQ in the germline V gene (reference sequence). The chain's CDR3 is CASSPRLGLAVGGSYEQYF. The CDR3 bases are TGTGCCAGCAGTCCGCGGCTGGGACTAGCGGTAGGGGGGTCCTACGAGCAGTACTTC.

This rearrangement joins TRBV5-1 to TRBJ2-2; no clear D gene. CDR1 is SGHRS and CDR2 is YFSETQ in the germline V gene. The CDR3 totals 13 residues. The V gene lost 1 base and the J gene lost 5 bases, with 6 bases spanning the gap. CDR3 amino acids: CASSLYGTGELFF. The CDR3, as DNA: TGCGCCAGCAGCTTGTACGGGACCGGGGAGCTGTTTTTT. Looking up the rest from reference TRBV5-1 and TRBJ2-2 gives the full variable domain: KAGVTQTPRYLIKTRGQQVTLSCSPISGHRSVSWYQQTPGQGLQFLFEYFSETQRNKGNFPGRFSGRQFSNSRSEMNVSTLELGDSALYLCASSLYGTGELFFGEGSRLTVL.

The sample holds one count of this clone. V usage is TRBV30 and J usage is TRBJ2-6, with D possibly TRBD2 on 5 matching bases. The CDR3 totals 14 residues. V gave up 8 bases and J gave up 1 base, with 12 bases separating them. CDR1 is GTSNPN and CDR2 is SVGIG in the germline V gene (reference sequence). This chain's CDR3 is CAGTRRSGANVLTF. The CDR3 bases are TGTGCCGGAACTCGGAGGTCTGGGGCCAACGTCCTGACTTTC.

The V call is TRBV9, the J call TRBJ1-1; D gene uncertain. The germline gives CDR1 SGDLS, CDR2 YYNGEE. Deletions cut 4 bases from V and 4 bases from J, with 14 bases between. This CDR3 comprises 14 residues. CDR3 coding DNA: TGTGCCAGCAGCTCCTCAGGCGGAGGCACTGAAGCTTTCTTT. This encodes CASSSSGGGTEAFF. The whole variable domain, filled in from reference TRBV9 and TRBJ1-1, reads DSGVTQTPKHLITATGQRVTLRCSPRSGDLSVYWYQQSLDQGLQFLIQYYNGEERAKGNILERFSAQQFPDLHSELNLSSLELGDSALYFCASSSSGGGTEAFFGQGTRLTVV.

V gene TRBV11-2 combines with J gene TRBJ2-7; 7 nucleotides line up with TRBD2. CDR1 is SGHAT, CDR2 FQNNGV, per germline. V dropped 1 base and J dropped 3; count of bases not matched to a gene: 6. This CDR3 is built from 15 residues. The chain's CDR3 is CASSLGLAGLYEQYF. In DNA, the CDR3 is TGTGCCAGCAGCTTAGGTTTAGCGGGCCTCTACGAGCAGTACTTC.

The rearrangement joins TRBV7-2 to TRBJ2-7; 7 bases are shared with TRBD2. The CDR3 totals 14 residues. Germline V gene sequence: CDR1 SGHTA, CDR2 FQGNSA. V lost 3 bases, J lost 5 bases, and 7 bases stayed unmatched. In DNA, the CDR3 is TGTGCCAGCAGCTTTCCGACTAGCAGTAACGAGCAGTACTTC. Encoded protein: CASSFPTSSNEQYF.

This chain joins TRBV9 and TRBJ1-2, with D unclear. Trimming pared 0 bases from V and 5 bases from J, leaving 11 bases between. The CDR3 totals 14 residues. The germline V gene encodes CDR1 SGDLS and CDR2 YYNGEE. The CDR3 nucleotides are TGTGCCAGCAGCGTAGACGACGACGGGTATGGCTACACCTTC. Translation: CASSVDDDGYGYTF.

J is TRBJ1-6 and V is TRBV9; 10 nucleotides agree with TRBD1. Germline V lookup: CDR1 SGDLS, CDR2 YYNGEE. Unmatched junction bases numbered 3, after V lost 4 bases and J lost 5 bases. The CDR3 consists of 15 residues. DNA for the CDR3: TGTGCCAGCAGCCCTGGGACAGGGGATAATTCACCCCTCCACTTT. Translating gives CASSPGTGDNSPLHF.

V gene TRBV30 combines with J gene TRBJ2-3; 8 positions match TRBD1. V was clipped by 5 bases and J by 5 bases; unmatched bases: 3. Germline V CDR1 and CDR2: GTSNPN, SVGIG (reference sequence). The CDR3 consists of 12 residues. DNA for the CDR3: TGTGCCTGGGACAGGGGCGAAGATACGCAGTATTTT. Its protein product is CAWDRGEDTQYF.

The rearrangement joins TRBV6-5 to TRBJ2-7; TRBD2 agrees at 8 bases. V trimming: 6 bases; J trimming: 4 bases; junction bases outside the gene matches: 11. The CDR3 loop spans 15 amino acids. Per germline, CDR1 MNHEY and CDR2 SVGAGI. The CDR3 DNA reads as TGTGCCAGCAGACCCCCAGGTAGCGGGGCTTACGAGCAGTACTTC. This codes for CASRPPGSGAYEQYF.

This chain uses TRBV18 with TRBJ1-1; 9 bases are shared with TRBD1. CDR1 KGHSH and CDR2 LQKENI come from the germline V gene. The CDR3 is 15 residues long. V gave up 1 base and J gave up 7 bases; unmatched junction bases: 7. The CDR3, as DNA: TGTGCCAGCTCACCACGAGGACAGGGGATTAGTGAAGCTTTCTTT. Translated: CASSPRGQGISEAFF.

The CDR3, as DNA: TGTGCCAGTAGTATGCAGGAGGGGATGAACACTGAAGCTTTCTTT. Its protein is CASSMQEGMNTEAFF. This chain connects TRBV19 to TRBJ1-1; tentative D call: TRBD1 (5 bases). Looked up from germline, CDR1 is LNHDA and CDR2 is SQIVND (reference sequence). V was shortened by 3 bases and J by 0 bases, with 11 bases between the two germline ends. The CDR3 extends over 15 amino acids. Full variable domain (outside the CDR3, taken from reference TRBV19 and TRBJ1-1): DGGITQSPKYLFRKEGQNVTLSCEQNLNHDAMYWYRQDPGQGLRLIYYSQIVNDFQKGDIAEGYSVSREKKESFPLTVTSAQKNPTAFYLCASSMQEGMNTEAFFGQGTRLTVV.

The chain employs TRBV9 and TRBJ1-5; D possibly corresponds to TRBD1 (6 bases). Per germline, CDR1 SGDLS and CDR2 YYNGEE. The CDR3 is 15 amino acids. V was trimmed by 4 bases and J by 7 bases, leaving 18 bases between them. The CDR3 DNA reads as TGTGCCAGCAGCAAGGAAGGGACAATGGGGCAGCCCCAGCATTTT. Translating gives CASSKEGTMGQPQHF.

This sequence joins TRBV2 and TRBJ2-1; D possibly corresponds to TRBD1 (6 bases). V was trimmed by 6 bases and J by 3 bases, leaving 15 bases between them. Germline CDR1 SNHLY, CDR2 FYNNEI. This CDR3 has 15 amino acids. The CDR3 nucleotides read TGTGCCAGCAGAGGGGCCCTGGACAGCTACAATGAGCAGTTCTTC. It specifies CASRGALDSYNEQFF.

The rearrangement links TRBV5-4 to TRBJ2-1; 10 bases line up with TRBD2. J gave up 7 bases and V 3 bases, and 10 bases lay outside the gene matches. The CDR3 is 16 amino acids. Germline CDR1 and CDR2: SGHNT and YYREEE (reference sequence). The CDR3 sequence: CASSSQTSGPWNEQFF. The CDR3 DNA sequence: TGTGCCAGCAGCTCACAGACTAGCGGGCCGTGGAATGAGCAGTTCTTC. Complete variable domain (other parts from reference TRBV5-4 and TRBJ2-1): ETGVTQSPTHLIKTRGQQVTLRCSSQSGHNTVSWYQQALGQGPQFIFQYYREEENGRGNFPPRFSGLQFPNYSSELNVNALELDDSALYLCASSSQTSGPWNEQFFGPGTRLTVL.

The chain combines TRBV27 with TRBJ2-1, with TRBD2 matching over 11 bases. The V gene's germline CDR1 is MNHEY and CDR2 SMNVEV (reference sequence). V was clipped by 2 bases and J by 2 bases; unmatched bases: 2. The CDR3 covers 16 residues. Here the CDR3 DNA reads TGTGCCAGCAGTTTAAGACTAGCGGGACCCTACAATGAGCAGTTCTTC. Its translation is CASSLRLAGPYNEQFF.

The rearrangement uses TRBV6-5 and TRBJ1-5; tentative D call: TRBD1 (5 bases). Germline-derived CDR1 and CDR2 are MNHEY and SVGAGI. Trimming cost V 5 bases and J 5 bases, with 10 bases left between them. This CDR3 has 13 residues. CDR3 region: CASSHRPDQPQHF. In DNA form, the CDR3 reads TGTGCCAGCAGTCACAGGCCGGATCAGCCCCAGCATTTT.

This chain uses TRBV28 with TRBJ2-3, with TRBD1 matching 8 bases. V lost 7 bases to trimming and J lost 3 bases; unmatched junction nucleotides: 18. The CDR3 is 18 residues long. CDR1 and CDR2 (germline): MDHEN, SYDVKM. As DNA, the CDR3 is TGTGCCAGCACCAATCCCAGGGGGCGCGACCAGTATACAGATACGCAGTATTTT. As protein: CASTNPRGRDQYTDTQYF.

The J gene is TRBJ1-1, the V gene TRBV10-3, with 12 positions matching TRBD1. Germline CDR1 is ENHRY and CDR2 is SYGVKD. The CDR3 has 14 residues. V dropped 11 bases and J dropped 7; count of bases not matched to a gene: 11. This chain's CDR3 is CAADPGQGANEAFF. DNA for the CDR3: TGTGCCGCCGATCCGGGACAGGGGGCAAATGAAGCTTTCTTT.